Listed below are T cell receptor beta chains from one sample, sequenced in a study of blood T cell repertoires in COVID-19. Sequencing was performed with immunoSEQ multiplex PCR; in TCRdb, only in-frame clones are kept and a portion is missing. Among 150,000 to 200,000 clones listed, more than 75% were seen once. Sequencing input: PBMCs or T cells enriched from blood (not recorded which). The receptors derive from a middle-aged man who had recovered from COVID-19. CDR3s include the opening cysteine and the closing phenylalanine or tryptophan. A D gene is named only where the DNA matches it firmly. Rows give clone size only sometimes, using once, few, many, or a class for an expanded clone.

V	D	size	J	CDR3	DNA
TRBV30	NA	NA	TRBJ1-1	CAWSGGAEAFF	TGTGCCTGGAGTGGGGGAGCTGAAGCTTTCTTT
TRBV30	NA	NA	TRBJ1-1	CAWNTGLRANEAFF	TGTGCCTGGAATACTGGGCTGAGAGCCAATGAAGCTTTCTTT
TRBV3-1/TRBV3-2	NA	few	TRBJ1-2	CASRDTGYGYTF	TGTGCCAGCAGGGATACAGGCTATGGCTACACCTTC
TRBV3-1/TRBV3-2	NA	NA	TRBJ2-3	CASSQAPSLGYSPTDTQYF	TGTGCCAGCAGCCAAGCCCCCTCCTTGGGCTATTCGCCCACAGATACGCAGTATTTT
TRBV10-1	NA	NA	TRBJ2-5	CASSESRAGQETQYF	TGCGCCAGCAGTGAGTCGAGGGCGGGCCAAGAGACCCAGTACTTC
TRBV5-1	NA	NA	TRBJ1-2	CASSSQWGDYGYTF	TGCGCCAGCAGCTCCCAATGGGGGGACTATGGCTACACCTTC
TRBV9	TRBD2	NA	TRBJ2-1	CASSTGGSSYNEQFF	TGTGCCAGCAGCACGGGGGGGTCCTCCTACAATGAGCAGTTCTTC
TRBV3-1/TRBV3-2	TRBD2	NA	TRBJ2-1	CASGPTSGGSEQFF	TGTGCCAGCGGTCCTACTAGCGGGGGTTCGGAGCAGTTCTTC
TRBV10-3	TRBD1	NA	TRBJ2-4	CAISRDSNIQYF	TGTGCCATCAGCCGGGACAGCAACATTCAGTACTTC
TRBV11-2	NA	NA	TRBJ1-6	CASSARTGGSPLHF	TGTGCCAGCAGCGCGAGGACCGGGGGTTCACCCCTCCACTTT
TRBV5-1	TRBD1	NA	TRBJ1-5	CASSPSTGGGNQPQHF	TGCGCCAGCAGTCCATCCACAGGGGGCGGCAATCAGCCCCAGCATTTT
TRBV25-1	NA	few	TRBJ1-1	CASSPGVAGEAFF	TGTGCCAGCAGTCCGGGGGTCGCGGGTGAAGCTTTCTTT
TRBV19	TRBD1	NA	TRBJ1-3	CASSTQGTSSGNTIYF	TGTGCCAGTAGTACACAGGGGACTAGCTCTGGAAACACCATATATTTT
TRBV2	NA	NA	TRBJ2-1	CASSEARGGVHEQFF	TGTGCCAGCAGTGAAGCGAGAGGGGGGGTCCATGAGCAGTTCTTC
TRBV18	TRBD2	NA	TRBJ2-5	CASSHSTRGRLLLYQETQYF	TGTGCCAGCTCACACTCCACGCGGGGGAGATTACTTCTCTACCAAGAGACCCAGTACTTC
TRBV18	TRBD2	NA	TRBJ2-5	CASSPFGGGQETQYF	TGTGCCAGCTCACCGTTTGGCGGGGGACAAGAGACCCAGTACTTC
TRBV2	TRBD1	many	TRBJ2-5	CASRPTGFGETQYF	TGTGCCAGCAGACCGACAGGGTTCGGAGAGACCCAGTACTTC
TRBV6-1	NA	NA	TRBJ1-5	CASSARLHRESNQPQHF	TGTGCCAGCAGTGCGAGACTCCACAGGGAGAGCAATCAGCCCCAGCATTTT
TRBV7-6	TRBD1	NA	TRBJ1-2	CASSLAPGQGIGGYTF	TGTGCCAGCAGCTTAGCGCCGGGACAGGGGATAGGTGGCTACACCTTC
TRBV7-2	NA	once	TRBJ2-5	CASSLYMRGRQETQYF	TGTGCCAGCAGCTTATATATGCGGGGTCGCCAAGAGACCCAGTACTTC
TRBV6-5	NA	once	TRBJ2-7	CASSGNSYEQYF	TGTGCCAGCAGCGGGAACTCCTACGAGCAGTACTTC
TRBV24-1	TRBD2	NA	TRBJ2-5	CATSDSPGSGGEETQYF	TGTGCCACCAGTGATTCCCCGGGTAGCGGGGGGGAAGAGACCCAGTACTTC
TRBV7-6	NA	NA	TRBJ2-3	CASSPPFSGGLSDTQYF	TGTGCCAGCAGCCCTCCATTCTCGGGGGGCCTGTCAGATACGCAGTATTTT
TRBV30	NA	NA	TRBJ2-3	CAWRWVSGSTDTQYF	TGTGCCTGGAGGTGGGTTAGCGGTAGCACAGATACGCAGTATTTT
TRBV4-1	TRBD1	NA	TRBJ1-5	CASRLTGDYSNQPQHF	TGCGCCAGCAGACTGACAGGGGACTATAGCAATCAGCCCCAGCATTTT
TRBV7-3	TRBD1	few	TRBJ1-4	CASSFSRTGGLEKLFF	TGTGCCAGCAGCTTTTCGCGGACAGGGGGCCTTGAAAAACTGTTTTTT
TRBV5-1	TRBD1	NA	TRBJ1-6	CASSLAGTGIFSPLHF	TGCGCCAGCAGCTTGGCCGGGACAGGTATTTTCTCACCCCTCCACTTT
TRBV19	TRBD1	NA	TRBJ2-5	CASSSTGKETQYF	TGTGCCAGTAGTTCGACAGGGAAAGAGACCCAGTACTTC
TRBV10-1	NA	NA	TRBJ2-3	CASSERGNTDTQYF	TGCGCCAGCAGTGAGAGGGGCAACACAGATACGCAGTATTTT
TRBV3-1/TRBV3-2	TRBD1	NA	TRBJ1-2	CASSHRQGSTFYGYTF	TGTGCCAGCAGCCACAGACAGGGTTCTACTTTTTATGGCTACACCTTC
TRBV5-1	NA	NA	TRBJ1-1	CASSFGQRNTEAFF	TGCGCCAGCAGCTTCGGACAAAGGAACACTGAAGCTTTCTTT
TRBV5-6	TRBD1	NA	TRBJ1-1	CASAKLTGGAITEAFF	TGTGCCAGCGCCAAATTGACAGGGGGCGCGATTACTGAAGCTTTCTTT
TRBV30	TRBD2	NA	TRBJ2-2	CAWSGRGGAIRELFF	TGTGCCTGGAGTGGGCGGGGGGGCGCGATAAGGGAGCTGTTTTTT
TRBV9	NA	few	TRBJ2-2	CASSPLPTGELFF	TGTGCCAGCAGCCCACTCCCGACCGGGGAGCTGTTTTTT
TRBV3-1/TRBV3-2	NA	NA	TRBJ1-2	CASSQDVVHQGYGYTF	TGTGCCAGCAGCCAAGATGTGGTCCACCAGGGCTATGGCTACACCTTC
TRBV19	TRBD1	NA	TRBJ1-5	CASSSQGAQPQHF	TGTGCCAGTAGTAGCCAGGGGGCTCAGCCCCAGCATTTT
TRBV6-5	NA	NA	TRBJ1-1	CASSYTPEGTEAFF	TGTGCCAGCAGTTACACCCCGGAGGGCACTGAAGCTTTCTTT
TRBV27	NA	NA	TRBJ1-1	CASRERVNTEAFF	TGTGCCAGCAGGGAACGGGTGAACACTGAAGCTTTCTTT
TRBV7-3	NA	NA	TRBJ2-3	CASRPGSNTFDTQYF	TGTGCCAGCAGGCCCGGGAGCAATACCTTCGATACGCAGTATTTT
TRBV24-1	TRBD1	NA	TRBJ2-5	CATSGGGQGATETQYF	TGTGCCACCAGTGGGGGGGGACAGGGGGCAACGGAGACCCAGTACTTC
TRBV5-1	NA	NA	TRBJ2-2	CASSFNRDTGELFF	TGCGCCAGCAGCTTCAACAGGGACACCGGGGAGCTGTTTTTT
TRBV11-1	NA	NA	TRBJ2-3	CASSFQLLRTDTQYF	TGTGCCAGCAGCTTCCAACTCCTTCGCACAGATACGCAGTATTTT
TRBV10-3	NA	NA	TRBJ1-6	CAISEGILGVTANSPLHF	TGTGCCATCAGTGAGGGAATCTTGGGAGTAACAGCAAATTCACCCCTCCACTTT
TRBV5-6	TRBD1	NA	TRBJ1-2	CASSQGQGPYGYTF	TGTGCCAGCAGCCAGGGACAGGGGCCCTATGGCTACACCTTC
TRBV19	NA	NA	TRBJ1-1	CASSPITSLNTEAFF	TGTGCCAGTAGTCCGATAACAAGTCTGAACACTGAAGCTTTCTTT